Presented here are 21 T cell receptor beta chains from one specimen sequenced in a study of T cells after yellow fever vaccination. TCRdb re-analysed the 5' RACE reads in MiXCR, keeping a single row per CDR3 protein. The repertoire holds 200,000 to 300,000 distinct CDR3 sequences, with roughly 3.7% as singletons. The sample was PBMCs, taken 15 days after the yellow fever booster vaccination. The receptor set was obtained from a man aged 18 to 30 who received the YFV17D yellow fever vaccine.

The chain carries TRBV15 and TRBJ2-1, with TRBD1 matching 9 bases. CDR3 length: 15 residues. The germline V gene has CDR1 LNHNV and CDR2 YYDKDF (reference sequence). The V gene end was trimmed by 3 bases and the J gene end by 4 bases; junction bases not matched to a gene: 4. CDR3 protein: CATSRGQGGYNEQFF. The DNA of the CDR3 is TGTGCCACCAGCAGGGGACAGGGAGGGTACAATGAGCAGTTCTTC.

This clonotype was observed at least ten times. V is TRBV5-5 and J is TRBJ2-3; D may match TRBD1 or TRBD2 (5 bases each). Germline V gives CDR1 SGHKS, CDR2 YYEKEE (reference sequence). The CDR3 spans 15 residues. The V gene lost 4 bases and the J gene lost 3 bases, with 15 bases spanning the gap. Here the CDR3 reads CASSLTGPHTDTQYF. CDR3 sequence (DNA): TGTGCCAGCAGCCTGACGGGACCGCATACAGATACGCAGTATTTT.

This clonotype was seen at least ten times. The CDR3 DNA sequence: TGTGCCAGCAGCTTCCATGCCGGAGCAGGGGCCTACGAGCAGTACTTC. Its translation is CASSFHAGAGAYEQYF. The chain combines TRBV5-5 with TRBJ2-7; tentatively, D is TRBD1 (6 bases). Germline-derived CDR1 and CDR2 are SGHKS and YYEKEE (reference sequence). Trimming stripped 2 bases from V and 2 bases from J, with 17 bases between. The CDR3 covers 16 residues.

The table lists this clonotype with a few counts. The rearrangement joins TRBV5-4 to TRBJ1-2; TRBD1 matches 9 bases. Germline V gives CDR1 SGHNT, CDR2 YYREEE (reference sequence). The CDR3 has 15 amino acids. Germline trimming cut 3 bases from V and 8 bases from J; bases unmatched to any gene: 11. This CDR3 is CASSSSKGQGKGYTF. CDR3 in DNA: TGTGCCAGCAGCTCTTCAAAGGGACAGGGTAAAGGCTACACCTTC. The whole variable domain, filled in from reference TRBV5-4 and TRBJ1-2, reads ETGVTQSPTHLIKTRGQQVTLRCSSQSGHNTVSWYQQALGQGPQFIFQYYREEENGRGNFPPRFSGLQFPNYSSELNVNALELDDSALYLCASSSSKGQGKGYTFGSGTRLTVV.

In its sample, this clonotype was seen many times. DNA for the CDR3: TGTGCCAGCAGCACACAGGTCGGGGGCAACGAGCAGTACGTC. As protein: CASSTQVGGNEQYV. This chain links TRBV7-9 with TRBJ2-7; the D gene could be TRBD1 or TRBD2 (6 bases each). Trimming cost V 5 bases and J 5 bases, with 16 bases left between them. The CDR3 has 14 amino acids. Germline assignment: CDR1 SEHNR and CDR2 FQNEAQ (reference sequence).

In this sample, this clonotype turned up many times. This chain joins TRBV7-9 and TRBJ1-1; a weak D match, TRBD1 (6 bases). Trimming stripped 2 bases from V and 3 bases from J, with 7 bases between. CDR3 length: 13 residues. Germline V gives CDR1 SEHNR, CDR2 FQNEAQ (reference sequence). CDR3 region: CASSLPGDTEAFF. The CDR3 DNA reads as TGTGCCAGCAGCTTACCAGGGGACACTGAAGCTTTCTTT.

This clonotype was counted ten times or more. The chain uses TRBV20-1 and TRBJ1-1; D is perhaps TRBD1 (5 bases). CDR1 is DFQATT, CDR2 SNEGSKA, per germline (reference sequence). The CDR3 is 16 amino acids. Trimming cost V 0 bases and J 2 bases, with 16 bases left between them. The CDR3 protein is CSARDPRAGTNTEAFF. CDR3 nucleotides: TGCAGTGCTAGAGATCCGAGGGCAGGGACCAACACTGAAGCTTTCTTT.

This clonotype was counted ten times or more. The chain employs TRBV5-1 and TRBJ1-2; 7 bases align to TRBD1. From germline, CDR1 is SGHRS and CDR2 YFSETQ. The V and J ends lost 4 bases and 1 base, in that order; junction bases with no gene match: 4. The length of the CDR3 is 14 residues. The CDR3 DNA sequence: TGCGCCAGCAGCGCGGGACAGCGTAACTATGGCTACACCTTC. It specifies CASSAGQRNYGYTF. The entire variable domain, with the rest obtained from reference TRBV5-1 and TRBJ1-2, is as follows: KAGVTQTPRYLIKTRGQQVTLSCSPISGHRSVSWYQQTPGQGLQFLFEYFSETQRNKGNFPGRFSGRQFSNSRSEMNVSTLELGDSALYLCASSAGQRNYGYTFGSGTRLTVV.

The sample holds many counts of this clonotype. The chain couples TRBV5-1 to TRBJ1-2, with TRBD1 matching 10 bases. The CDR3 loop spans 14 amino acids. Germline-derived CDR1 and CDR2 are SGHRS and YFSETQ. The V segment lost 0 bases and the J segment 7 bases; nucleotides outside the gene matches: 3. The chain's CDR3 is CASSLARTGGGYTF. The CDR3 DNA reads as TGCGCCAGCAGCTTGGCCCGGACAGGGGGTGGCTACACCTTC.

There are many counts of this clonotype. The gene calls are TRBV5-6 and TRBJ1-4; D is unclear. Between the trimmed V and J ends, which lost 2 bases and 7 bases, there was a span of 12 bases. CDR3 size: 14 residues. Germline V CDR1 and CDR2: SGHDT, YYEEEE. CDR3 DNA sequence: TGTGCCAGCAGCTTTTTGACCGTCCGTGAAAAACTGTTTTTT. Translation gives CASSFLTVREKLFF.

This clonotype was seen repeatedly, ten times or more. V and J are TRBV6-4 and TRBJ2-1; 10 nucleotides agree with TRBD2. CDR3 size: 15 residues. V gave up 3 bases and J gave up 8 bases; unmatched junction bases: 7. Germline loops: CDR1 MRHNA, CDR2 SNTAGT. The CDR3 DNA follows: TGTGCCAGCAGTGATCGACTAGCGGGTCTGGATGAGCAGTTCTTC. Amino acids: CASSDRLAGLDEQFF.

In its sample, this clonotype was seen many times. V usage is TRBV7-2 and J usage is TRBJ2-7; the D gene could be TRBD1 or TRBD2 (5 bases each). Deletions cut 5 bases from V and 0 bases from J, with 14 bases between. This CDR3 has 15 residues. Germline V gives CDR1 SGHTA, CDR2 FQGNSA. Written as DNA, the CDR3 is TGTGCCAGCAGCCCAGAGGGGCGGGTCTCCTACGAGCAGTACTTC. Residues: CASSPEGRVSYEQYF.

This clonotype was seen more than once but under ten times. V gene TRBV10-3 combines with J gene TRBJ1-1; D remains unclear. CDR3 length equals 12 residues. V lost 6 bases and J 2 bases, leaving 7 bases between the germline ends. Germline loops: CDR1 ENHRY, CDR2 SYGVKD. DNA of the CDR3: TGTGCCATCAGAGGGATCAACACTGAAGCTTTCTTT. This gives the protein CAIRGINTEAFF.

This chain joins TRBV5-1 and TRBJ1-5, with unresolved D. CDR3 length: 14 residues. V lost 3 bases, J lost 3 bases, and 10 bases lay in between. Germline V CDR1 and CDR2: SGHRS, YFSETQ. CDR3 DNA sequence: TGCGCCAGCAGCTCAGGACCTGACAATCAGCCCCAGCATTTT. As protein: CASSSGPDNQPQHF.

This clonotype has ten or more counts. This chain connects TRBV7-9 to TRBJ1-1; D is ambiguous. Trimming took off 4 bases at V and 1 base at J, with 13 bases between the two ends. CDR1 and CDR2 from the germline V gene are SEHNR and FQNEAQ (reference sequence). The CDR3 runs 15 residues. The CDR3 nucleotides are TGTGCCAGCAGCTCTCTCCAAGGGCAGAACACTGAAGCTTTCTTT. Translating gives CASSSLQGQNTEAFF. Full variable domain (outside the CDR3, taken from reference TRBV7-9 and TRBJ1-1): DTGVSQNPRHKITKRGQNVTFRCDPISEHNRLYWYRQTLGQGPEFLTYFQNEAQLEKSRLLSDRFSAERPKGSFSTLEIQRTEQGDSAMYLCASSSLQGQNTEAFFGQGTRLTVV.

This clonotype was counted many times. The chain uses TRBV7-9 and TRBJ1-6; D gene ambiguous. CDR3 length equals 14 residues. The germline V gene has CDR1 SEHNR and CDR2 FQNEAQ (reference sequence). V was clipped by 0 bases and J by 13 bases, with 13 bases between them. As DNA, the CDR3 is TGTGCCAGCAGCTTAGCGGTCGGGATGGGTCCCCTCCACTTT. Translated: CASSLAVGMGPLHF.

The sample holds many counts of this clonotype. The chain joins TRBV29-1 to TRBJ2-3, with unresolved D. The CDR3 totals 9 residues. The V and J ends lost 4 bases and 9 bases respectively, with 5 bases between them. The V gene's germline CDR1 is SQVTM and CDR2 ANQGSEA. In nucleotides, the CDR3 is TGCAGCGTTGCCGGCACGCAGTATTTT. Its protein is CSVAGTQYF.

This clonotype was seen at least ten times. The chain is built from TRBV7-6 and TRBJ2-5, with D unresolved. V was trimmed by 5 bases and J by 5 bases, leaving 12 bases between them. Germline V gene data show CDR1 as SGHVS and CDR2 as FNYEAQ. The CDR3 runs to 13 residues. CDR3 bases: TGTGCCAGCAGCAGTAGGGTAAAGGAGACCCAGTACTTC. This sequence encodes CASSSRVKETQYF.

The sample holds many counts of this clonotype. CDR3 DNA sequence: TGTGCCAGCAGCCCACGGGACATAGTACAAGAGACCCAGTACTTC. Amino acids: CASSPRDIVQETQYF. V and J are TRBV7-9 and TRBJ2-5; a possible D gene is TRBD1 (6 bases). CDR3 length equals 15 residues. Germline V lookup: CDR1 SEHNR, CDR2 FQNEAQ (reference sequence). Trimming removed 5 bases from V and 2 bases from J, with 15 bases in between.

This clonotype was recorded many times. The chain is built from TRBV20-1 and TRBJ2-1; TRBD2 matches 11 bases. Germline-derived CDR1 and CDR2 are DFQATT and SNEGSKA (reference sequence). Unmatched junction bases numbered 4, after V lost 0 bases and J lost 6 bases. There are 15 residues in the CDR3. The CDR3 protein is CSARDRLAGTNEQFF. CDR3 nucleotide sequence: TGCAGTGCTAGAGATAGACTAGCGGGGACCAATGAGCAGTTCTTC.

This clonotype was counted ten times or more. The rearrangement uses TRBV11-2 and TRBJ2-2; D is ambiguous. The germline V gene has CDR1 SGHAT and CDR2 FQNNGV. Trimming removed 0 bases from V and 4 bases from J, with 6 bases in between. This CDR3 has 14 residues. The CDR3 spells CASSLDTITGELFF. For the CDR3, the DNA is TGTGCCAGCAGCTTAGACACGATCACCGGGGAGCTGTTTTTT.